The rows below give T cell receptor beta chains drawn from one sample of a study of T cell responses to AZD1222 COVID-19 vaccine. Produced via immunoSEQ multiplex PCR; TCRdb's table is partial and in-frame only. Of about 100,000 clones listed, 80% to 90% were seen once; the top ten hold 5% to 7.5%. The specimen comprised peripheral blood, sampled on day 0 of AZD1222 vaccination. Source of these receptors: an adult in good health. Each CDR3 is given with its conserved first and last residue. Fields, in order: CDR3 protein, CDR3 DNA, clone size, J gene, D gene, V gene, CDR3 length. A D gene is named only where the DNA matches it firmly. For some rows the clone size is stated as once, few or many, or as a class when expanded; others skip it.

CDR3: CAWSQLGTDTDTQYF
DNA: TGTGCCTGGAGTCAACTCGGGACAGACACAGATACGCAGTATTTT
size: -
J: TRBJ2-3
D: TRBD1
V: TRBV30
length: 15

CDR3: CASSLVDGGRTEAFF
DNA: TGTGCCAGCAGCTTAGTGGACGGAGGACGAACTGAAGCTTTCTTT
size: -
J: TRBJ1-1
D: -
V: TRBV7-8
length: 15

CDR3: CASSQGRTYGYTF
DNA: TGTGCCAGCAGCCAAGGGAGAACCTATGGCTACACCTTC
size: -
J: TRBJ1-2
D: -
V: TRBV14
length: 13

CDR3: CASTRTGGETQYF
DNA: TGTGCCAGCACCAGGACAGGGGGCGAGACCCAGTACTTC
size: few
J: TRBJ2-5
D: TRBD1
V: TRBV2
length: 13

CDR3: CASGDGYEQYF
DNA: TGTGCCAGTGGGGACGGCTACGAGCAGTACTTC
size: -
J: TRBJ2-7
D: -
V: TRBV19
length: 11

CDR3: CASSSTGGPYEQYF
DNA: TGTGCCAGCAGCTCTACAGGGGGCCCCTACGAGCAGTACTTC
size: -
J: TRBJ2-7
D: TRBD1
V: TRBV9
length: 14

CDR3: CASSLTGSGYGYTF
DNA: TGTGCCAGCAGCTTGACAGGGTCTGGCTATGGCTACACCTTC
size: -
J: TRBJ1-2
D: TRBD1
V: TRBV7-8
length: 14

CDR3: CASQGYRDRAYEQYF
DNA: TGTGCCAGCCAGGGTTATCGGGACAGGGCCTACGAGCAGTACTTC
size: -
J: TRBJ2-7
D: TRBD1
V: TRBV11-2
length: 15

CDR3: CASSYSRGNTEAFF
DNA: TGTGCCAGCAGTTACTCACGGGGGAACACTGAAGCTTTCTTT
size: -
J: TRBJ1-1
D: -
V: TRBV6-6
length: 14

CDR3: CASSSRPRGSSYNEQFF
DNA: TGTGCCAGCAGTTCCCGGCCGCGGGGGAGCTCCTACAATGAGCAGTTCTTC
size: -
J: TRBJ2-1
D: TRBD2
V: TRBV6-2/TRBV6-3
length: 17

CDR3: CASGPTRTGKYGNTIYF
DNA: TGTGCTAGTGGCCCTACTCGGACAGGGAAGTACGGAAACACCATATATTTT
size: -
J: TRBJ1-3
D: TRBD1
V: TRBV12-5
length: 17

CDR3: CAISDYGGADNEQFF
DNA: TGTGCCATCAGTGATTACGGGGGGGCGGACAATGAGCAGTTCTTC
size: few
J: TRBJ2-1
D: TRBD2
V: TRBV10-3
length: 15